Below are 28 T cell receptor beta chains sequenced from a single sample in a study of blood T cell repertoires in COVID-19. The table came from immunoSEQ multiplex PCR; TCRdb's copy has only in-frame clones and leaves some out. The sample includes about 180,000 clones, 80% seen only once; the top ten take 14%. Sequencing was done on a sample of PBMCs or T cells enriched from blood (not recorded which). The receptors stem from a man aged 55-75 years who had been exposed to COVID-19.

The chain carries TRBV27 and TRBJ2-1; a weak D match, TRBD1 (6 bases). The CDR3 spans 15 residues. Trimming stripped 2 bases from V and 0 bases from J, with 8 bases between. The germline CDR1 and CDR2 sequences are MNHEY and SMNVEV (reference sequence). CDR3 coding DNA: TGTGCCAGCAGTTTAGACAGGAGCTCCTACAATGAGCAGTTCTTC. Translating it yields CASSLDRSSYNEQFF.

V and J are TRBV11-2 and TRBJ2-7, with 8 bases lining up with TRBD1. V dropped 5 bases and J dropped 4; count of bases not matched to a gene: 10. The germline CDR1 and CDR2 sequences are SGHAT and FQNNGV. The CDR3 extends over 15 amino acids. In DNA form, the CDR3 reads TGTGCCAGCAGCATCGCCGGGACAGGCTTATACGAGCAGTACTTC. It yields the protein CASSIAGTGLYEQYF. The full variable domain, with the rest looked up from reference TRBV11-2 and TRBJ2-7, is EAGVAQSPRYKIIEKRQSVAFWCNPISGHATLYWYQQILGQGPKLLIQFQNNGVVDDSQLPKDRFSAERLKGVDSTLKIQPAKLEDSAVYLCASSIAGTGLYEQYFGPGTRLTVT.

This sequence joins TRBV30 and TRBJ1-1; D ambiguous. There are 15 residues in the CDR3. Germline loops: CDR1 GTSNPN, CDR2 SVGIG (reference sequence). The V end was cut by 3 bases, the J end by 0 bases, with 14 bases between. This CDR3 reads CAWSPRLKMNTEAFF. The CDR3, as DNA: TGTGCCTGGAGCCCAAGACTGAAGATGAACACTGAAGCTTTCTTT.

The genes are TRBV11-2 and TRBJ2-3, with TRBD2 matching 7 bases. This CDR3 spans 16 amino acids. V shed 2 bases and J 4 bases; nucleotides not matched to a gene: 9. The germline V gene has CDR1 SGHAT and CDR2 FQNNGV. The CDR3 DNA sequence: TGTGCCAGCAGCTTAAGAGGTGGGGGAGGGCCAGATACGCAGTATTTT. Its translation is CASSLRGGGGPDTQYF.

The chain links TRBV5-5 to TRBJ2-1, with a weak D call TRBD1 (5 bases). V was pared by 3 bases and J by 2 bases, with 12 bases between. Germline V lookup: CDR1 SGHKS, CDR2 YYEKEE (reference sequence). The CDR3 runs to 15 residues. The CDR3: CASSSRTQTYNEQFF. DNA for the CDR3: TGTGCCAGCAGCTCCCGGACACAAACCTACAATGAGCAGTTCTTC.

The rearrangement links TRBV7-2 to TRBJ1-1; weak D call: TRBD1 (6 bases). V lost 5 bases, J lost 5 bases, and 12 bases lay in between. CDR3 length equals 13 residues. Germline CDR1 is SGHTA and CDR2 is FQGNSA. The CDR3 spells CASSVTGRTEAFF. The CDR3 bases are TGTGCCAGCAGCGTAACAGGGAGAACTGAAGCTTTCTTT.

The chain links TRBV5-1 to TRBJ1-2; weak D call: TRBD1 (6 bases). V was trimmed by 6 bases and J by 4 bases, leaving 16 bases between them. CDR3 length equals 14 residues. CDR1 and CDR2 (germline): SGHRS, YFSETQ. CDR3 sequence reads: CASTVPGQSYGYTF. As DNA, the CDR3 is TGCGCCAGCACCGTCCCGGGACAAAGCTATGGCTACACCTTC.

The chain recombines TRBV19 with TRBJ1-2; 7 bases are a match to TRBD1. The germline V gene has CDR1 LNHDA and CDR2 SQIVND (reference sequence). V shed 7 bases, J shed 7 bases, and the junction held 12 bases outside the gene matches. The CDR3 has 14 residues. CDR3 residues: CASTKQGPRRGYTF. As DNA, the CDR3 is TGTGCCAGTACGAAACAGGGGCCTCGCCGTGGCTACACCTTC. The full variable domain, in which reference TRBV19 and TRBJ1-2 provide the parts outside the CDR3, is DGGITQSPKYLFRKEGQNVTLSCEQNLNHDAMYWYRQDPGQGLRLIYYSQIVNDFQKGDIAEGYSVSREKKESFPLTVTSAQKNPTAFYLCASTKQGPRRGYTFGSGTRLTVV.

This sequence joins TRBV6-4 and TRBJ2-1; TRBD2 aligns across 11 bases. Germline V lookup: CDR1 MRHNA, CDR2 SNTAGT. The V gene end was trimmed by 0 bases and the J gene end by 2 bases; junction bases not matched to a gene: 9. The length of the CDR3 is 19 residues. Here the CDR3 reads CASSDSPLLAGGPYNEQFF. CDR3 DNA sequence: TGTGCCAGCAGTGACTCCCCGCTGCTAGCGGGAGGCCCCTACAATGAGCAGTTCTTC.

This chain uses TRBV11-3 with TRBJ1-4; TRBD1 matches at 7 bases. This CDR3 is 14 amino acids long. The ends lost 2 bases at V and 8 bases at J; junction bases unmatched: 5. The germline V gene encodes CDR1 SGHNT and CDR2 YENEEA. The CDR3 region is CASSLIGGQEKLFF. DNA for the CDR3: TGTGCCAGCAGCTTAATAGGGGGCCAGGAAAAACTGTTTTTT.

The J gene is TRBJ2-1, the V gene TRBV6-5; 8 nucleotides agree with TRBD2. After removal of 7 bases from V and 5 bases from J, the junction contained 4 bases not matched to a gene. CDR3 length: 13 amino acids. CDR1 and CDR2 (germline): MNHEY, SVGAGI. CDR3 sequence (DNA): TGTGCCAGCACGGGGCGGGGGGACAATGAGCAGTTCTTC. It yields the protein CASTGRGDNEQFF.

The gene calls are TRBV7-9 and TRBJ2-1; TRBD2 agrees at 10 bases. Germline V gives CDR1 SEHNR, CDR2 FQNEAQ (reference sequence). Unmatched junction bases numbered 0, after V lost 8 bases and J lost 5 bases. CDR3 length: 12 residues. The CDR3 is CASGLADNEQFF. The DNA of the CDR3 is TGTGCCAGCGGACTAGCGGACAATGAGCAGTTCTTC.

This chain joins TRBV5-1 and TRBJ1-5; D unclear. V lost 1 base and J 4 bases, leaving 12 bases between the germline ends. The CDR3 totals 15 residues. The germline gives CDR1 SGHRS, CDR2 YFSETQ. The CDR3, as DNA: TGCGCCAGCAGCTTGACGGGAACGGGGAATCAGCCCCAGCATTTT. This encodes CASSLTGTGNQPQHF.

In its sample, this clone was seen a few times. The genes are TRBV9 and TRBJ1-3; D perhaps matches TRBD1 (6 bases). The CDR3 loop spans 14 amino acids. Trimming left V 2 bases short and J 4 bases short, with 10 bases between. CDR1 SGDLS and CDR2 YYNGEE come from the germline V gene. CDR3 coding DNA: TGTGCCAGCAGCGTTAGCCAGGGGGGAAACACCATATATTTT. Its protein is CASSVSQGGNTIYF.

The chain employs TRBV19 and TRBJ2-2; the match to TRBD1 covers 7 bases. This CDR3 has 14 residues. Germline loops: CDR1 LNHDA, CDR2 SQIVND (reference sequence). Trimming removed 7 bases from V and 5 bases from J; junction bases left unmatched: 7. DNA of the CDR3: TGTGCCAGTAAGCCGGGACAGAGTACCGGGGAGCTGTTTTTT. Translation gives CASKPGQSTGELFF.

The chain recombines TRBV6-5 with TRBJ1-4; D call uncertain. Germline V gene data show CDR1 as MNHEY and CDR2 as SVGAGI. Trimming took 11 bases from V and 5 from J, leaving 18 bases between them. The CDR3 extends over 14 amino acids. CDR3 sequence reads: CASRSAGGNEKLFF. CDR3 sequence (DNA): TGTGCCTCCCGGTCGGCAGGTGGGAATGAAAAACTGTTTTTT.

This chain links TRBV28 with TRBJ2-2, with D possibly TRBD2 on 5 matching bases. With 5 bases removed from V and 3 bases from J, the gap between germline ends came to 10 bases. Germline assignment: CDR1 MDHEN and CDR2 SYDVKM. The length of the CDR3 is 14 residues. This CDR3 reads CASSPLDYTGELFF. Here the CDR3 DNA reads TGTGCCAGCAGTCCTTTGGACTACACCGGGGAGCTGTTTTTT.

This clone was detected many times. The V and J genes are TRBV6-1 and TRBJ2-7; the match to TRBD2 covers 11 bases. J lost 2 bases, V lost 1 base, and 1 base had no gene match. Germline V gene sequence: CDR1 MNHNS, CDR2 SASEGT. This CDR3 is 15 amino acids long. DNA of the CDR3: TGTGCCAGCAGTGAAGAACTAGCGGGAGCCTACGAGCAGTACTTC. Translating gives CASSEELAGAYEQYF.

In this sample, this clone turned up a few times. The rearrangement links TRBV7-2 to TRBJ1-5; a possible D gene is TRBD1 (5 bases). V lost 5 bases, J lost 5 bases, and 25 bases lay in between. The CDR3 is made up of 18 amino acids. Germline V lookup: CDR1 SGHTA, CDR2 FQGNSA. DNA for the CDR3: TGTGCCAGCAGCCCTCCGTGGGGTCAGGCGGGGACCGATCAGCCCCAGCATTTT. Protein sequence: CASSPPWGQAGTDQPQHF. Full variable domain (outside the CDR3, taken from reference TRBV7-2 and TRBJ1-5): GAGVSQSPSNKVTEKGKDVELRCDPISGHTALYWYRQSLGQGLEFLIYFQGNSAPDKSGLPSDRFSAERTGGSVSTLTIQRTQQEDSAVYLCASSPPWGQAGTDQPQHFGDGTRLSIL.

The rearrangement uses TRBV7-2 and TRBJ2-2, with 13 bases lining up with TRBD2. This CDR3 contains 15 residues. Trimming at V came to 6 bases and at J to 6 bases, leaving 4 bases not matched to a gene. The germline CDR1 and CDR2 sequences are SGHTA and FQGNSA. The CDR3 reads CASSGTSGISGELFF. CDR3 nucleotide sequence: TGTGCCAGCAGTGGGACTAGCGGGATTTCCGGGGAGCTGTTTTTT.

The chain has TRBV5-1 and TRBJ2-6, with 7 nucleotides matching TRBD1. V lost 4 bases to trimming and J lost 1 base; unmatched junction nucleotides: 11. CDR1 is SGHRS, CDR2 YFSETQ, per germline. This CDR3 contains 18 residues. CDR3 residues: CASSTWDSTRSGANVLTF. CDR3 bases: TGCGCCAGCAGCACCTGGGACAGTACTAGGTCTGGGGCCAACGTCCTGACTTTC.

The CDR3 region is CASSLKGLVGGSQYF. CDR3 DNA sequence: TGTGCCAGCAGCCTTAAAGGACTAGTGGGAGGGTCCCAGTACTTC. The V gene is TRBV5-4, the J gene TRBJ2-5, with TRBD2 identical over 7 bases. The CDR3 is 15 amino acids. After removal of 4 bases from V and 9 bases from J, the junction contained 15 bases not matched to a gene. From germline, CDR1 is SGHNT and CDR2 YYREEE (reference sequence).

This clone was detected only once. V and J are TRBV4-1 and TRBJ2-7, with D perhaps TRBD2 (5 bases). This CDR3 has 15 residues. Germline values: CDR1 MGHRA, CDR2 YSYEKL. The V end lost 4 bases, the J end lost 2 bases, and 15 bases lay between the germline ends. CDR3 DNA: TGCGCCAGCAGCCCGACGGGGTCCGGGACCTACGAGCAGTACTTC. Its protein is CASSPTGSGTYEQYF.

This sequence joins TRBV28 and TRBJ2-1; D may be TRBD2 (6 bases). CDR1 MDHEN and CDR2 SYDVKM come from the germline V gene. Trimming pared 1 base from V and 0 bases from J, leaving 10 bases between. The CDR3 sequence is 16 residues long. The CDR3 is CASSLYGTSSYNEQFF. The CDR3 coding sequence is TGTGCCAGCAGTTTATACGGGACTTCCTCCTACAATGAGCAGTTCTTC. Combining the CDR3 with reference TRBV28 and TRBJ2-1 gives the whole variable domain DVKVTQSSRYLVKRTGEKVFLECVQDMDHENMFWYRQDPGLGLRLIYFSYDVKMKEKGDIPEGYSVSREKKERFSLILESASTNQTSMYLCASSLYGTSSYNEQFFGPGTRLTVL.

J is TRBJ1-1 and V is TRBV16; tentatively, D is TRBD1 (5 bases). The CDR3 extends over 14 amino acids. V was pared by 2 bases and J by 0 bases, with 7 bases between. Germline V lookup: CDR1 KGHSY, CDR2 FQNENV. CDR3 loop: CASSQRGMNTEAFF. CDR3 nucleotides: TGTGCCAGCAGCCAAAGGGGTATGAACACTGAAGCTTTCTTT. Using reference TRBV16 and TRBJ1-1 for the parts outside the CDR3, the full variable domain is GEEVAQTPKHLVRGEGQKAKLYCAPIKGHSYVFWYQQVLKNEFKFLISFQNENVFDETGMPKERFSAKCLPNSPCSLEIQATKLEDSAVYFCASSQRGMNTEAFFGQGTRLTVV.

In its sample, this clone was seen a few times. The chain employs TRBV28 and TRBJ2-7; D is perhaps TRBD1 (5 bases). V was shortened by 4 bases and J by 2 bases, with 12 bases between the two germline ends. Germline loops: CDR1 MDHEN, CDR2 SYDVKM. CDR3 length: 14 amino acids. CDR3 sequence reads: CASSSPGLPYEQYF. The CDR3 region has the DNA TGTGCCAGCAGTTCTCCAGGGCTCCCCTACGAGCAGTACTTC. The full variable domain, in which reference TRBV28 and TRBJ2-7 provide the parts outside the CDR3, is DVKVTQSSRYLVKRTGEKVFLECVQDMDHENMFWYRQDPGLGLRLIYFSYDVKMKEKGDIPEGYSVSREKKERFSLILESASTNQTSMYLCASSSPGLPYEQYFGPGTRLTVT.

The rearrangement uses TRBV7-9 and TRBJ1-2, with 7 bases fitting TRBD1. This CDR3 is 13 amino acids long. Germline loops: CDR1 SEHNR, CDR2 FQNEAQ (reference sequence). V was clipped by 8 bases and J by 10 bases; unmatched bases: 13. The chain's CDR3 is CASLGGTVQYYTF. The CDR3 DNA is TGTGCCAGCCTAGGGGGGACAGTACAGTACTACACCTTC. Variable domain in full (rest from reference TRBV7-9 and TRBJ1-2): DTGVSQNPRHKITKRGQNVTFRCDPISEHNRLYWYRQTLGQGPEFLTYFQNEAQLEKSRLLSDRFSAERPKGSFSTLEIQRTEQGDSAMYLCASLGGTVQYYTFGSGTRLTVV.

The chain combines TRBV30 with TRBJ1-2, with D tentatively TRBD1 (5 bases). The CDR3 has 13 residues. Germline V CDR1 and CDR2: GTSNPN, SVGIG (reference sequence). Trimming took 4 bases from V and 8 from J, leaving 17 bases between them. CDR3 region: CAWKTAGGTGYTF. The CDR3, as DNA: TGTGCCTGGAAGACCGCGGGGGGGACCGGCTACACCTTC.